The 13 T cell receptor beta chains listed next were all sequenced from one sample in a study of T cells in Graves' hyperthyroidism and ophthalmopathy. The TCR beta CDR3 regions underwent amplification using RNA transcripts as the source. RT-PCR in the first round (using the HTBI primer set) targeted the TCR CDR3. TCRdb analysed the multiplex PCR reads with MiXCR anew, one entry per CDR3 protein. The sample yields hundreds of thousands of distinct CDR3 sequences, around 45% seen once. Sequencing input: peripheral blood or thyroid tissue (not recorded which). These receptors all come from a woman aged 18-29 years with Graves' hyperthyroidism.

Regarding this clonotype: As the CDR3 is not closed by the conserved phenylalanine or tryptophan, this likely results from a read error. The chain links TRBV29-1 to TRBJ1-2; D not resolved. V lost 2 bases and J 0 bases, leaving 7 bases between the germline ends. The CDR3 totals 13 residues. The V gene's germline CDR1 is SQVTM and CDR2 ANQGSEA. The CDR3: CSVEHGANYGYTL. The CDR3 DNA sequence: TGCAGCGTTGAACACGGAGCTAACTATGGCTACACCCTC.

This clonotype appeared a few times. This chain connects TRBV7-9 to TRBJ1-5; unclear D gene. CDR3 length equals 15 residues. V shed 2 bases and J shed 5 bases, with 13 bases lying between them. Per germline, CDR1 SEHNR and CDR2 FQNEAQ (reference sequence). The CDR3 loop is CASSLTSLGDQPQHF. The CDR3 coding sequence is TGTGCCAGCAGCTTAACTTCCCTGGGCGATCAGCCCCAGCATTTT.

This clonotype was seen repeatedly, ten times or more. This chain uses TRBV10-3 with TRBJ2-7, with 12 bases lining up with TRBD1. The CDR3 totals 14 residues. Unmatched junction bases numbered 3, after V lost 3 bases and J lost 6 bases. Per the germline V gene, CDR1 is ENHRY and CDR2 is SYGVKD. In DNA, the CDR3 is TGTGCCATCAGTGAAGGGGACAGGGGGCCCGAGCAGTACTTC. Residues: CAISEGDRGPEQYF.

The chain is built from TRBV10-3 and TRBJ1-2; unclear D gene. CDR1 and CDR2 (germline): ENHRY, SYGVKD. Trimming stripped 6 bases from V and 1 base from J, with 9 bases between. The CDR3 extends over 13 amino acids. CDR3 DNA: TGTGCCATCAGCTTTGCGGATAACTATGGCTACACCTTC. The encoded protein is CAISFADNYGYTF.

Concerning this clonotype: This may stem from a read error, because a much larger clone lies one nucleotide away. The rearrangement uses TRBV20-1 and TRBJ1-3; 8 bases are shared with TRBD1. V was pared by 5 bases and J by 2 bases, with 2 bases of the junction left unmatched. Germline V gene sequence: CDR1 DFQATT, CDR2 SNEGSKA (reference sequence). This CDR3 is built from 13 residues. The CDR3 loop is CSALGQAGNTIYF. The CDR3 nucleotides are TGCAGTGCTCTGGGACAGGCTGGAAACACCATATATTTT.

This clonotype was seen a handful of times. The chain couples TRBV10-3 to TRBJ2-2, with TRBD1 matching over 8 bases. Trimming cost V 6 bases and J 2 bases; bases outside gene matches: 5. Germline V CDR1 and CDR2: ENHRY, SYGVKD. The CDR3 has 15 amino acids. The CDR3 is CAISTTGGNTGELFF. The CDR3 coding sequence is TGTGCCATCAGCACTACAGGGGGAAACACCGGGGAGCTGTTTTTT.

This clonotype was picked up many times. One junction end does not reproduce the germline sequence, and a read error may be involved. The chain carries TRBV10-2 and TRBJ2-7; D gene unclear. Germline CDR1 is WSHSY and CDR2 is SAAADI. CDR3 length: 12 amino acids. CDR3 amino acids: CASSETSYEQYF. Written as DNA, the CDR3 is TGTGCCAGCAGTGAAACATCCTACGAGCAGTACTTC.

This clonotype was found many times. The DNA for the CDR3 is TGTGCCACCAGTGATTTGCCCGGGGACGAGCAGTACTTC. This gives the protein CATSDLPGDEQYF. This sequence joins TRBV24-1 and TRBJ2-7, with D tentatively TRBD2 (5 bases). V lost 0 bases, J lost 5 bases, and 7 bases lay in between. CDR1 KGHDR and CDR2 SFDVKD come from the germline V gene. The CDR3 has 13 amino acids.

Only a few counts were recorded for this clonotype. The gene calls are TRBV20-1 and TRBJ2-5; D possibly uses TRBD1 or TRBD2 (5 bases each). The CDR3 has 13 amino acids. Germline CDR1 is DFQATT and CDR2 is SNEGSKA (reference sequence). Trimming removed 3 bases at V and 4 bases at J, with 12 bases between. CDR3 amino acids: CSASFPGPETQYF. CDR3 in DNA: TGCAGTGCTAGTTTCCCGGGGCCAGAGACCCAGTACTTC.

The chain recombines TRBV13 with TRBJ1-5; D ambiguous. CDR1 and CDR2 (germline): PRHDT, FYEKMQ (reference sequence). The CDR3 runs 14 residues. Trimming stripped 5 bases from V and 6 bases from J, with 14 bases between. As DNA, the CDR3 is TGTGCCAGCAGCCCCCCCGGGAGCGGTCAGCCCCAGCATTTT. Translation gives CASSPPGSGQPQHF.

The gene calls are TRBV12-3 or TRBV12-4 and TRBJ2-3; no firm D call. The CDR3 contains 12 residues. Trimming took 1 base from V and 6 from J, leaving 5 bases between them. The CDR3 sequence is CASSLGIDTQYF. The CDR3 DNA is TGTGCCAGCAGTTTAGGGATCGATACGCAGTATTTT.

This clonotype was detected many times. The genes are TRBV7-3 and TRBJ1-1; the D gene is possibly TRBD1 (5 bases). Germline V gene sequence: CDR1 SGHTA, CDR2 FQGTGA. There are 14 residues in the CDR3. The V and J ends lost 3 bases and 0 bases respectively, with 8 bases between them. For the CDR3, the DNA is TGTGCCAGCAGCTTGGGGGTCATGAACACTGAAGCTTTCTTT. This sequence encodes CASSLGVMNTEAFF.

This clonotype was counted only a few times. V gene TRBV2 combines with J gene TRBJ1-1; D not certain. Germline V gene data show CDR1 as SNHLY and CDR2 as FYNNEI. Trimming cost V 5 bases and J 4 bases, with 14 bases left between them. The CDR3 covers 14 residues. The CDR3 region has the DNA TGTGCCAGCAGTCCCAGCGGGTCGGCCACTGAAGCTTTCTTT. Its protein product is CASSPSGSATEAFF.